The 25 T cell receptor beta chains below all came from one sample that was sequenced in a study of graft-versus-host responses after intestinal transplantation. The data were produced by immunoSEQ multiplex PCR, yet TCRdb's version contains in-frame clones alone and is incomplete. The sample has tens of thousands of clones, about 86% seen once. These receptors' targets are unknown. Sequenced material: unstimulated CD8+ T cells sorted from spleen or lymph node cells, taken before intestinal transplant. The source of these receptors is a human donor who received an intestinal transplant.

This clone was recorded only once. The V gene is TRBV7-9, the J gene TRBJ2-7; TRBD1 agrees at 9 bases. V shed 1 base, J shed 5 bases, and the junction held 6 bases outside the gene matches. The germline V gene has CDR1 SEHNR and CDR2 FQNEAQ (reference sequence). The CDR3 is 15 amino acids. CDR3 DNA: TGTGCCAGCAGCTTAGGAACAGGGGGCTTGAACGAGCAGTACTTC. Its translation is CASSLGTGGLNEQYF.

Written as DNA, the CDR3 is TGTGCCAGCTCACCACCTTCAGGGGGCGAATCCACGAACACCGGGGAGCTGTTTTTT. Translating gives CASSPPSGGESTNTGELFF. The chain uses TRBV18 and TRBJ2-2; 8 bases match TRBD1. The V gene end was trimmed by 0 bases and the J gene end by 0 bases; junction bases not matched to a gene: 9. This CDR3 has 19 amino acids. Looked up from germline, CDR1 is KGHSH and CDR2 is LQKENI.

J is TRBJ2-3 and V is TRBV7-9; D possibly corresponds to TRBD2 (6 bases). Trimming removed 5 bases from V and 8 bases from J, with 20 bases in between. The CDR3 spans 15 residues. Germline V CDR1 and CDR2: SEHNR, FQNEAQ (reference sequence). The CDR3 bases are TGTGCCAGCAGCCCGCGGGACCTTACCTACCCTACGCAGTATTTT. This encodes CASSPRDLTYPTQYF.

In DNA, the CDR3 is TGTGCCAGTAGTGAGGGGCTAGCGGCCTACGAGCAGTACTTC. This codes for CASSEGLAAYEQYF. The V and J genes are TRBV19 and TRBJ2-7; 7 bases agree with TRBD2. Germline CDR1 and CDR2: LNHDA and SQIVND (reference sequence). The ends lost 5 bases at V and 2 bases at J; junction bases unmatched: 6. The CDR3 loop spans 14 amino acids.

The rearrangement joins TRBV10-1 to TRBJ2-7; D may be TRBD1 (5 bases). The germline gives CDR1 WNHNN, CDR2 SYGVQD (reference sequence). This CDR3 has 14 amino acids. V lost 4 bases to trimming and J lost 7 bases, with 17 bases between them. CDR3: CASSAVHRQREQYF. The DNA of the CDR3 is TGCGCCAGCAGTGCCGTTCACAGGCAGCGTGAGCAGTACTTC.

The genes are TRBV10-3 and TRBJ2-7; TRBD2 is a possible D gene (6 bases). Trimming pared 7 bases from V and 1 base from J, leaving 17 bases between. The CDR3 spans 15 residues. Germline V gene data show CDR1 as ENHRY and CDR2 as SYGVKD. DNA of the CDR3: TGTGCCATCATGGGGGGAGCAGGGCGTTCCTACGAGCAGTACTTC. Protein sequence: CAIMGGAGRSYEQYF.

The J gene is TRBJ2-1, the V gene TRBV7-9; TRBD2 is a possible D gene (5 bases). The CDR3 extends over 12 amino acids. From germline, CDR1 is SEHNR and CDR2 FQNEAQ (reference sequence). V lost 2 bases to trimming and J lost 7 bases, with 6 bases between them. Here the CDR3 DNA reads TGTGCCAGCAGCTTAAGCGGAAATGAGCAGTTCTTC. This translates into CASSLSGNEQFF.

The chain couples TRBV6-1 to TRBJ2-7; the match to TRBD2 covers 10 bases. CDR3 length: 15 amino acids. The germline gives CDR1 MNHNS, CDR2 SASEGT. V lost 6 bases, J lost 1 base, and 6 bases stayed unmatched. The CDR3 protein is CASSALAGESYEQYF. The CDR3 bases are TGTGCCAGCAGCGCCCTAGCGGGAGAGTCCTACGAGCAGTACTTC.

The J gene is TRBJ2-1, the V gene TRBV6-5, with TRBD1 as a possible D gene (5 bases). Trimming took 5 bases from V and 0 from J, leaving 11 bases between them. The CDR3 runs 15 residues. Germline CDR1 MNHEY, CDR2 SVGAGI. The CDR3 DNA follows: TGTGCCAGCAGTAGGGGCGCTAGCTCCTACAATGAGCAGTTCTTC. It codes for CASSRGASSYNEQFF.

The chain joins TRBV5-1 to TRBJ2-1, with D perhaps TRBD2 (5 bases). The V end lost 2 bases, the J end lost 8 bases, and 11 bases lay between the germline ends. This CDR3 contains 13 residues. CDR1 is SGHRS, CDR2 YFSETQ, per germline. The CDR3: CASSFDPSYEQFF. The CDR3 DNA sequence: TGCGCCAGCAGCTTCGATCCTAGCTATGAGCAGTTCTTC.

The chain joins TRBV7-2 to TRBJ2-1; 9 bases line up with TRBD2. The CDR3 totals 16 residues. The junction had 10 bases not matched to a gene; V was cut back by 1 base and J by 9 bases. The germline V gene has CDR1 SGHTA and CDR2 FQGNSA. The CDR3 DNA follows: TGTGCCAGCAGCTTAGTGGCTAGCGGGAATTTCGGTGAGCAGTTCTTC. This translates into CASSLVASGNFGEQFF.

V and J are TRBV5-4 and TRBJ2-5, with 12 bases that match TRBD2. Judging by the DNA end, TRBJ2-7 fits better; the J call may be wrong. The CDR3 length is 15 residues. From germline, CDR1 is SGHNT and CDR2 YYREEE (reference sequence). The CDR3 reads CASSFGLAGNYEQYF. DNA for the CDR3: TGTGCCAGCAGCTTCGGACTAGCGGGGAACTACGAGCAGTACTTC.

The J gene is TRBJ2-7, the V gene TRBV7-9, with TRBD1 matching over 9 bases. This CDR3 contains 15 residues. V lost 4 bases and J lost 2; bases outside the gene matches: 6. CDR1 and CDR2 from the germline V gene are SEHNR and FQNEAQ (reference sequence). The CDR3 protein is CASSSDRDRAYEQYF. The DNA for the CDR3 is TGTGCCAGCAGCTCCGACCGGGACAGGGCCTACGAGCAGTACTTC.

The chain couples TRBV7-9 to TRBJ1-1, with D maybe TRBD1 (6 bases). The CDR3 is 13 residues long. CDR1 is SEHNR, CDR2 FQNEAQ, per germline (reference sequence). V was trimmed by 8 bases and J by 2 bases, leaving 12 bases between them. The CDR3 region is CASGGRSNTEAFF. The CDR3 bases are TGTGCCAGCGGGGGCCGAAGTAACACTGAAGCTTTCTTT.

This chain links TRBV13 with TRBJ2-7, with a tentative D call TRBD1 (7 bases). The germline V gene encodes CDR1 PRHDT and CDR2 FYEKMQ (reference sequence). The ends were cut back, 4 bases at V and 1 base at J, with 14 bases in the middle. The CDR3 has 15 residues. CDR3 nucleotide sequence: TGTGCCAGCAGCTCGCGGGACAGCGCGTCCTACGAGCAGTACTTC. It is translated as CASSSRDSASYEQYF.

V is TRBV27 and J is TRBJ2-7, with D possibly TRBD2 on 6 matching bases. CDR3 length: 13 residues. Germline loops: CDR1 MNHEY, CDR2 SMNVEV (reference sequence). V dropped 3 bases and J dropped 2 bases, with 8 bases sitting between them. CDR3 sequence reads: CASSFRGTYEQYF. The CDR3 nucleotides are TGTGCCAGCAGTTTCCGGGGGACCTACGAGCAGTACTTC.

The chain uses TRBV6-5 and TRBJ1-1, with TRBD1 matching 11 bases. Germline V gives CDR1 MNHEY, CDR2 SVGAGI. Trimming took 4 bases from V and 5 from J; bases not matched to a gene: 3. The CDR3 extends over 14 amino acids. CDR3 DNA: TGTGCCAGCAGTTGGGGACAGGGGGTGACTGAAGCTTTCTTT. It specifies CASSWGQGVTEAFF.

This sequence joins TRBV11-1 and TRBJ2-7; 9 nucleotides line up with TRBD1. From germline, CDR1 is SGHAT and CDR2 FQDESV (reference sequence). The CDR3 contains 14 residues. The V segment lost 5 bases and the J segment 3 bases; nucleotides outside the gene matches: 5. The CDR3 loop reads CASSNRDRDYEQYF. The CDR3 DNA reads as TGTGCCAGCAGCAACCGGGACAGGGACTACGAGCAGTACTTC.

This clone has a handful of counts. The chain uses TRBV4-1 and TRBJ2-7; TRBD2 aligns across 7 bases. The J segment lost 5 bases and the V segment lost 1 base, leaving 11 bases of the junction unmatched. Germline V gene lookup returns CDR1 MGHRA and CDR2 YSYEKL. The CDR3 contains 16 residues. For the CDR3, the DNA is TGCGCCAGCAGCCAAGGGCCGCGGGGGACCTTCGACGAGCAGTACTTC. Translated, it gives CASSQGPRGTFDEQYF.

This clone was detected only a few times. This chain joins TRBV7-9 and TRBJ2-1; D gene unclear. V lost 1 base to trimming and J lost 9 bases, with 4 bases between them. There are 11 residues in the CDR3. Germline-derived CDR1 and CDR2 are SEHNR and FQNEAQ (reference sequence). The CDR3 DNA follows: TGTGCCAGCAGCTTAGATCGTGAGCAGTTCTTC. Translated, it gives CASSLDREQFF.

The CDR3 loop reads CAISVEGIGQETQYF. In DNA form, the CDR3 reads TGTGCCATCAGTGTGGAGGGAATAGGTCAAGAGACCCAGTACTTC. The gene calls are TRBV10-3 and TRBJ2-5; possibly TRBD2 for D (6 bases). This CDR3 has 15 amino acids. Trimming took 4 bases from V and 2 from J, leaving 14 bases between them. CDR1 is ENHRY and CDR2 is SYGVKD in the germline V gene.

The chain uses TRBV7-8 and TRBJ2-1; the match to TRBD2 covers 7 bases. V was pared by 3 bases and J by 0 bases, with 8 bases of the junction left unmatched. Germline CDR1 SGHVS, CDR2 FQNEAQ. The CDR3 has 17 amino acids. CDR3 in DNA: TGTGCCAGCAGCTTGCGGGAGCGGATGAGCTCCTACAATGAGCAGTTCTTC. This translates into CASSLRERMSSYNEQFF.

The CDR3 DNA reads TGTGCCAGCACCGTGACAGGGGGCATGTATGAGCAGTTCTTC. This gives the protein CASTVTGGMYEQFF. The chain combines TRBV27 with TRBJ2-1, with 10 bases matching TRBD1. There are 14 residues in the CDR3. Germline CDR1 MNHEY, CDR2 SMNVEV (reference sequence). V lost 7 bases to trimming and J lost 8 bases; unmatched junction nucleotides: 8.

This clone has only one observation. This chain uses TRBV21-1 with TRBJ2-7; the table's D call TRBD1 went unverified against the DNA. TRBV21-1 is a pseudogene segment. The CDR3 spans 16 residues. CDR3 sequence reads: CASTPYRGRYHYEQYF. The CDR3 bases are TGTGCCAGCACCCCGTACAGGGGAAGATACCATTACGAGCAGTACTTC.

The rearrangement uses TRBV6-1 and TRBJ2-7, with 9 positions matching TRBD2. The CDR3 sequence is 16 residues long. J lost 5 bases, V lost 0 bases, and 8 bases had no gene match. The germline gives CDR1 MNHNS, CDR2 SASEGT. Here the CDR3 reads CASSEASGGGGHEQYF. In DNA, the CDR3 is TGTGCCAGCAGTGAAGCTAGCGGGGGTGGAGGCCACGAGCAGTACTTC.